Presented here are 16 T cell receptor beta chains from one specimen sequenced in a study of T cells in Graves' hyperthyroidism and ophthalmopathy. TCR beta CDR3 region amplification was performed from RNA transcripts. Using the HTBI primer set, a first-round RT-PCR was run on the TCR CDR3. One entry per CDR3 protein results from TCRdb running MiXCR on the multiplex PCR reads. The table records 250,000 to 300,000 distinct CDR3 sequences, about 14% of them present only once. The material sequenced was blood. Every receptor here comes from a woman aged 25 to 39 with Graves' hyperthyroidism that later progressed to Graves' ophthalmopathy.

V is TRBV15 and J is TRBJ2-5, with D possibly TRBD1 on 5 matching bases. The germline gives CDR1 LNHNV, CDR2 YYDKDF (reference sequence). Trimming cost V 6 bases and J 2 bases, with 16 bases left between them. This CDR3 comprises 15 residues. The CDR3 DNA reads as TGTGCCACCAGGAAAGGGGTGGCAGAACAAGAGACCCAGTACTTC. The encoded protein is CATRKGVAEQETQYF.

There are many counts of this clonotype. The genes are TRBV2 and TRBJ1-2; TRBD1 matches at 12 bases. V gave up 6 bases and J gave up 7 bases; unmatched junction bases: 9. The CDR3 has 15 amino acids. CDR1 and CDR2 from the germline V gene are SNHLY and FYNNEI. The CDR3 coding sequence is TGTGCCAGCAGGGGGGGACAGGGGGCTTTCGGTGGCTACACCTTC. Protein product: CASRGGQGAFGGYTF.

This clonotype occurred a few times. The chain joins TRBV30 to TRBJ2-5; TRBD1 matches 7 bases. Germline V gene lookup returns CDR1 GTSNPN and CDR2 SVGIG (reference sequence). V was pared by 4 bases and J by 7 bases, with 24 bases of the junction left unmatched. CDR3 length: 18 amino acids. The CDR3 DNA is TGTGCCTGGACCCACCCACTACCATCCGGGACCAGGGGGAGGACCCAGTACTTC. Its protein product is CAWTHPLPSGTRGRTQYF.

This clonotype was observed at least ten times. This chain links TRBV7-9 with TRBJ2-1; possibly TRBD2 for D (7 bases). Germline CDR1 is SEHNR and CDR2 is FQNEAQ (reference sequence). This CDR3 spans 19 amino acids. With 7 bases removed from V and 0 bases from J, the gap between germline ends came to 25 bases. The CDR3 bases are TGTGCCAGCAACACTCGGGGGGCGATCCCCGAGGGCTCCTACAATGAGCAGTTCTTC. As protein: CASNTRGAIPEGSYNEQFF.

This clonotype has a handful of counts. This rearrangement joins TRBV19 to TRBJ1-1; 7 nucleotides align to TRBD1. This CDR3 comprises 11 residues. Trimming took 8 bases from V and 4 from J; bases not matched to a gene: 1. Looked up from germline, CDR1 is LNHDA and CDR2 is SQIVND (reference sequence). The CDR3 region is CASAGGTEAFF. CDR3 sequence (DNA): TGTGCCAGTGCAGGGGGCACTGAAGCTTTCTTT.

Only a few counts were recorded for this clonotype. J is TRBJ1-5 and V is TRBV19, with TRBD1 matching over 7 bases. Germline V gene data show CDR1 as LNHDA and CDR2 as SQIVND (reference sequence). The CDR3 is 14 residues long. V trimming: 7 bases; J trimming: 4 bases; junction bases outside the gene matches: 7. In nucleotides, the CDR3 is TGTGCCAGTACCCCGGGACAGCTGAATCAGCCCCAGCATTTT. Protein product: CASTPGQLNQPQHF.

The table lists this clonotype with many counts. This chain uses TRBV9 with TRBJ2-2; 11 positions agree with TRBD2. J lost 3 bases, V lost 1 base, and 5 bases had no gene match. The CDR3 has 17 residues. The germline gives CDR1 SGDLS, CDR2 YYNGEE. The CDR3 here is CASSVPLAGADTGELFF. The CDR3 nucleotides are TGTGCCAGCAGCGTACCACTAGCGGGAGCTGACACCGGGGAGCTGTTTTTT. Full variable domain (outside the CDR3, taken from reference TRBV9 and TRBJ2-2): DSGVTQTPKHLITATGQRVTLRCSPRSGDLSVYWYQQSLDQGLQFLIQYYNGEERAKGNILERFSAQQFPDLHSELNLSSLELGDSALYFCASSVPLAGADTGELFFGEGSRLTVL.

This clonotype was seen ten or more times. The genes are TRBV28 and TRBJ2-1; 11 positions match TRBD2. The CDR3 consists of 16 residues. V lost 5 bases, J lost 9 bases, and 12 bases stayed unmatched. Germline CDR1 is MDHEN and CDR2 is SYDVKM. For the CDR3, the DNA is TGTGCCAGCAGTCCACTTACTAGCGGGAGACCCGGTGAGCAGTTCTTC. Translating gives CASSPLTSGRPGEQFF.

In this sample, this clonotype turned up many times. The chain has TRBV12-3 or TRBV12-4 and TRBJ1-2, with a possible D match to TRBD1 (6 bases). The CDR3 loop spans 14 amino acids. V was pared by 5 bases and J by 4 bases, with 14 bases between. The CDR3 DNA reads TGTGCCAGCAGTATCCAGGGGCAGAGCTATGGCTACACCTTC. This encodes CASSIQGQSYGYTF.

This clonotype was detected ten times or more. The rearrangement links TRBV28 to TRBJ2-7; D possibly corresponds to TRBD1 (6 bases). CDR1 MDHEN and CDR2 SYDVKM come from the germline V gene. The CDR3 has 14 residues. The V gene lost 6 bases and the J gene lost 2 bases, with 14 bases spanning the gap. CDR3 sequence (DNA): TGTGCCAGCAGAAACCGGGACAATGCCTACGAGCAGTACTTC. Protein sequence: CASRNRDNAYEQYF.

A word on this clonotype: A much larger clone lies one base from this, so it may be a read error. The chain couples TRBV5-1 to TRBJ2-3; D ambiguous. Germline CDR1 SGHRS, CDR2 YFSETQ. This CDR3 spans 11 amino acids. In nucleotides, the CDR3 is TGCGCCAGCAGCATCACAGATGCGCAGTATTTT. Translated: CASSITDAQYF. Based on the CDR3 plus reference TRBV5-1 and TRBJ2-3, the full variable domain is KAGVTQTPRYLIKTRGQQVTLSCSPISGHRSVSWYQQTPGQGLQFLFEYFSETQRNKGNFPGRFSGRQFSNSRSEMNVSTLELGDSALYLCASSITDAQYFGPGTRLTVL.

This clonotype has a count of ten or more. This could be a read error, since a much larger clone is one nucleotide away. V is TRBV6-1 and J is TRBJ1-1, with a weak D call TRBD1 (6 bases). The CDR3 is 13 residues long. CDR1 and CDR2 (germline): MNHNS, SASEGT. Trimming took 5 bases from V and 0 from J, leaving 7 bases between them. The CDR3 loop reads CASSYRVNTEAFF. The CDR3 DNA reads TGTGCCAGCAGTTACAGGGTGAACACTGAAGCTTTCTTT.

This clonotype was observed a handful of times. The CDR3 region has the DNA TGCAGTGCTAGAGGCGTGCAGGGGGCCGTGTTTGGGGGAGCTTTCTTT. It yields the protein CSARGVQGAVFGGAFF. The chain is built from TRBV20-1 and TRBJ1-1, with TRBD1 matching over 8 bases. This CDR3 is 16 amino acids long. The junction had 17 bases not matched to a gene; V was cut back by 1 base and J by 10 bases. CDR1 and CDR2 from the germline V gene are DFQATT and SNEGSKA (reference sequence).

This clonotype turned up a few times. DNA of the CDR3: TGCAGCGTTGTATACGGCTTATCCTACGAGCAGTACTTC. It encodes CSVVYGLSYEQYF. This chain connects TRBV29-1 to TRBJ2-7, with D uncertain. The CDR3 contains 13 residues. Between the trimmed V and J ends, which lost 4 bases and 1 base, there was a span of 11 bases. Germline CDR1 reads SQVTM; CDR2 reads ANQGSEA.

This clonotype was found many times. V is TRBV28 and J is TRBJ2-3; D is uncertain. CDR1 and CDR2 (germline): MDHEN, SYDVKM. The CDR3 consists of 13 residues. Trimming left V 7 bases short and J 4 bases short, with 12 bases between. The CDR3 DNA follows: TGTGCCAGCAATCACCATACGGCAGATACGCAGTATTTT. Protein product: CASNHHTADTQYF.

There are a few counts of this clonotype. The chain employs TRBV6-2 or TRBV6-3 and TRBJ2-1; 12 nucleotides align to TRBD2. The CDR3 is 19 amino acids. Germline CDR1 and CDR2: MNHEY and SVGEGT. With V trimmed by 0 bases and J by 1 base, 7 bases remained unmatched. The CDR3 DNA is TGTGCCAGCAGTTACTCGACTAGCGGGAGTTTTAGTTCCTACAATGAGCAGTTCTTC. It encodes CASSYSTSGSFSSYNEQFF.